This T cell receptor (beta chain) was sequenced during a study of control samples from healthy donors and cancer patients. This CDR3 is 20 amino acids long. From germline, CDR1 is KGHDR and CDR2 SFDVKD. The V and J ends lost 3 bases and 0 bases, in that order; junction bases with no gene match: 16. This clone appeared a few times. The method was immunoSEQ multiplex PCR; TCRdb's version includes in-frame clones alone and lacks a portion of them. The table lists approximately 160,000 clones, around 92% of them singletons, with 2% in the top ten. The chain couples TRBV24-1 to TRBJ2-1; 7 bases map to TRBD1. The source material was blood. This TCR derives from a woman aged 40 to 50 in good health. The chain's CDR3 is CATSDLDRMRLPASYNEQFF. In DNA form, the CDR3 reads TGTGCCACCAGTGATCTGGACAGGATGCGACTTCCAGCCTCCTACAATGAGCAGTTCTTC.